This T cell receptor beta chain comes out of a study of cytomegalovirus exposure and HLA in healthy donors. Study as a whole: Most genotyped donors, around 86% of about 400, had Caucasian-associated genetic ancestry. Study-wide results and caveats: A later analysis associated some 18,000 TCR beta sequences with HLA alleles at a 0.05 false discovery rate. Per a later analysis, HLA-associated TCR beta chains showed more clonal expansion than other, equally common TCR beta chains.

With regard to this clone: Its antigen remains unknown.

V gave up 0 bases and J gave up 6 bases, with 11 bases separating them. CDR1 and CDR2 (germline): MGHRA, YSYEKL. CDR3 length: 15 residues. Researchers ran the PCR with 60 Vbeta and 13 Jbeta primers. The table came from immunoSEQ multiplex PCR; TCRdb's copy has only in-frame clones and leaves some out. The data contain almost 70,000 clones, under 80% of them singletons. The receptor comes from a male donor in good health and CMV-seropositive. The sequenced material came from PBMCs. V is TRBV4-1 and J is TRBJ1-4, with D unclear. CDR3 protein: CASSQDRRRDEKLFF. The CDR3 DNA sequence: TGCGCCAGCAGCCAAGACCGCAGGCGAGATGAAAAACTGTTTTTT.